This T cell receptor beta chain was obtained from a study of blood T cell repertoires in COVID-19 (dated by TCRdb to the early 2020s). About the full investigation: Collaborator samples came from the United States, Italy and Spain and covered acute and convalescent phases of COVID-19. The material from the prospective study consisted of cDNA or gDNA derived from T cells, B-cell-depleted T cells, or PBMCs. Subjects who had been exposed to COVID-19, were actively infected with it, or had recovered from it provided the deeply sampled blood TCRbeta repertoires that made up the dataset. The repertoires were released in a freely available public database meant as a resource for research on the immune response to SARS-CoV-2. The samples were drawn from the first 160 participants of the ongoing ImmuneRACE study and from some 1,300 subjects provided by 6 global collaborators. Sample metadata almost always included a de-identified subject ID, COVID-19 status, age in years and sex. Where HLA class I and class II types were available, the types were taken from metadata supplied by the sample provider, not from assay-based typing. What the work shows at the level of the full study, not this receptor alone: Clinical and demographic metadata were provided uncurated, with the amount varying by source and participant.

A single count supports this clone. The antigen it recognizes is unknown. Per-base quality was not reported, and no clone a single base away is much larger than it. The CDR3 numbers 14 residues from cysteine through phenylalanine. This entry keeps only the CDR3 DNA: 42 bases, framed from base 1. Cut back by 2 bases and 6 bases, the V and J ends lie 15 bases apart. In the germline V gene, CDR1 corresponds to SGHRS and CDR2 to YFSETQ. Each collaborating institution followed its own protocols to collect whole blood in K2EDTA tubes. For TCRbeta analysis, collaborator samples were shipped as frozen whole blood, as isolated PBMCs, or as DNA extracted from either sample type. The immunoSEQ Assay, a bias-controlled multiplex PCR, was used to amplify TCRbeta CDR3 regions from genomic DNA. Turning to the authors' computational methods: The number of nucleated cells in each sample was estimated by amplification of reference gene primers within the assay. Sequence reads were collapsed and filtered to measure the absolute abundance of every unique TCRbeta CDR3 rearrangement. Productive Simpson clonality was computed per sample as the square root of Simpson's diversity index over productive rearrangements. TCRdb's version of the immuneACCESS table is confined to in-frame rearrangements and falls short of the full clone set. An unresolved V gene accounts for under half of the shortfall where checked; the remainder is of unknown origin. V, J and clone size are those of that table, while D and trimming were read from the DNA. Counted in this sample were some 48,000 clones; roughly 82% of them appeared once. The ten largest clonotypes hold 14% to 15% of the sample.

This sequence originates from a human donor in a cohort sampled during active COVID-19. The chain was built from TRBV5-1 and TRBJ2-7, and TRBD1 may be the D gene, going by 6 matching bases. Sample: peripheral blood. The CDR3 is CASSFPGTSGEQYF. The nucleotide sequence reads TGCGCCAGCAGCTTCCCCGGGACATCAGGCGAGCAGTACTTC.